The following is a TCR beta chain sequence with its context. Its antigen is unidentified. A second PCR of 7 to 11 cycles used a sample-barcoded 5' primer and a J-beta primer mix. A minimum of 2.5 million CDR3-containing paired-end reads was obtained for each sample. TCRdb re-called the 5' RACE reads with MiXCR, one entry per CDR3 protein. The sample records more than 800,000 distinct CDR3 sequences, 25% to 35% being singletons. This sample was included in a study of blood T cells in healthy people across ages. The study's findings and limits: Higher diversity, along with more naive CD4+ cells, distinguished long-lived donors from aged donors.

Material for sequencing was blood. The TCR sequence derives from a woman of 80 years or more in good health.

The CDR3 here is CASSTDGLSNQPQHF. The CDR3 DNA sequence: TGTGCCAGCAGCACCGACGGCCTTAGCAATCAGCCCCAGCATTTT. The chain couples TRBV11-2 to TRBJ1-5; D not certain. Germline lookup yields CDR1 SGHAT and CDR2 FQNNGV. Deletions cut 5 bases from V and 0 bases from J, with 11 bases between. The CDR3 covers 15 residues.